These 6 T cell receptor beta chains originate from one sample sequenced in a study of T-cell memory formation after mild COVID-19. TCRdb reprocessed the 5' RACE reads via MiXCR and lists one record per CDR3 protein. Among about 110,000 distinct CDR3 sequences listed, around 11% were seen once. The sample was PBMCs or a T cell subset sorted from them (not recorded which). The receptors come from an adult woman who had mild COVID-19 (a few samples of this study predate the infection). Cell type and time point are not known.

This clonotype was observed at least ten times. This chain links TRBV29-1 with TRBJ2-7; tentative D call: TRBD2 (5 bases). Germline V gene data show CDR1 as SQVTM and CDR2 as ANQGSEA. Trimming took 3 bases from V and 4 from J, leaving 7 bases between them. The CDR3 spans 11 residues. The CDR3 is CSVDWEYEQYF. CDR3 coding DNA: TGCAGCGTTGATTGGGAGTACGAGCAGTACTTC.

This clonotype was found a few times. The J gene is TRBJ2-6, the V gene TRBV5-1; D uncertain. Germline CDR1 is SGHRS and CDR2 is YFSETQ. The CDR3 covers 15 residues. Trimming left V 4 bases short and J 0 bases short, with 8 bases between. This CDR3 reads CASSTDDSGANVLTF. In DNA, the CDR3 is TGCGCCAGCAGCACGGATGACTCTGGGGCCAACGTCCTGACTTTC. The variable domain in full, completed from reference TRBV5-1 and TRBJ2-6, reads KAGVTQTPRYLIKTRGQQVTLSCSPISGHRSVSWYQQTPGQGLQFLFEYFSETQRNKGNFPGRFSGRQFSNSRSEMNVSTLELGDSALYLCASSTDDSGANVLTFGAGSRLTVL.

In its sample, this clonotype was seen a few times. The chain combines TRBV29-1 with TRBJ1-2, with a tentative D call TRBD1 (5 bases). The length of the CDR3 is 13 residues. From germline, CDR1 is SQVTM and CDR2 ANQGSEA. The germline V and J ends were trimmed by 0 bases and 4 bases, with 9 bases remaining between them. CDR3 bases: TGCAGCGTTGAAGATCGGGACTTCTATGGCTACACCTTC. This gives the protein CSVEDRDFYGYTF.

The chain couples TRBV3-1 to TRBJ2-7; D is possibly TRBD2 (6 bases). Between the trimmed V and J ends, which lost 3 bases and 3 bases, there was a span of 9 bases. The CDR3 totals 13 residues. The germline CDR1 and CDR2 sequences are LGHDT and YNNKEL (reference sequence). The CDR3 loop is CASSQPGDYEQYF. The CDR3 DNA follows: TGTGCCAGCAGCCAGCCGGGGGACTACGAGCAGTACTTC.

As to this clonotype: Sequence at one end of the junction differs from germline and may be a read error. V and J are TRBV10-3 and TRBJ2-5; the match to TRBD1 covers 8 bases. The CDR3 sequence is 15 residues long. Germline V CDR1 and CDR2: ENHRY, SYGVKD. CDR3 sequence (DNA): TGTGCCATCAGGCCGACAGGGGCTCGACAAGAGACCAAGTACTTC. This gives the protein CAIRPTGARQETKYF.

This clonotype has just a few counts. V usage is TRBV5-1 and J usage is TRBJ1-5; D ambiguous. V lost 0 bases and J 2 bases, leaving 12 bases between the germline ends. Germline CDR1 reads SGHRS; CDR2 reads YFSETQ. The CDR3 extends over 16 amino acids. CDR3 loop: CASSLGRDRGNQPQHF. The CDR3 nucleotides are TGCGCCAGCAGCTTGGGAAGGGATAGGGGCAATCAGCCCCAGCATTTT. Full variable domain (remainder filled in from reference TRBV5-1 and TRBJ1-5): KAGVTQTPRYLIKTRGQQVTLSCSPISGHRSVSWYQQTPGQGLQFLFEYFSETQRNKGNFPGRFSGRQFSNSRSEMNVSTLELGDSALYLCASSLGRDRGNQPQHFGDGTRLSIL.